This TCR beta chain was recovered during a study of shared clonotypes between healthy human individuals. Concerning this clone itself: What it binds is unknown.

Each cell subset's genomic DNA was divided evenly among several immunoSEQ plates. The data were produced by immunoSEQ multiplex PCR, yet TCRdb's version contains in-frame clones alone and is incomplete. Here the sample spans about 2.3 million clones, 90% to 95% being singletons. Study-wide results and caveats: In general, naive subsets displayed greater estimated richness than memory subsets did. Non-shared clonotypes showed lower generation probabilities than clonotypes common to all four donors.

The germline V and J ends were trimmed by 1 base and 4 bases, with 15 bases remaining between them. This CDR3 spans 16 amino acids. Germline lookup yields CDR1 SGHTA and CDR2 FQGNSA. The sample consisted of naive CD4+ T cells from PBMCs. The subset was: CD45RA+ positively selected. The rearrangement uses TRBV7-2 and TRBJ2-3; tentatively, D is TRBD1 (6 bases). The sequence derives from a man aged 18 to 30 in good health. Some clones in this sample may be carry-over from other donors' samples. CDR3 coding DNA: TGTGCCAGCAGCTTAGGTTCACAGGGAGTACCAGATACGCAGTATTTT. Translating gives CASSLGSQGVPDTQYF.